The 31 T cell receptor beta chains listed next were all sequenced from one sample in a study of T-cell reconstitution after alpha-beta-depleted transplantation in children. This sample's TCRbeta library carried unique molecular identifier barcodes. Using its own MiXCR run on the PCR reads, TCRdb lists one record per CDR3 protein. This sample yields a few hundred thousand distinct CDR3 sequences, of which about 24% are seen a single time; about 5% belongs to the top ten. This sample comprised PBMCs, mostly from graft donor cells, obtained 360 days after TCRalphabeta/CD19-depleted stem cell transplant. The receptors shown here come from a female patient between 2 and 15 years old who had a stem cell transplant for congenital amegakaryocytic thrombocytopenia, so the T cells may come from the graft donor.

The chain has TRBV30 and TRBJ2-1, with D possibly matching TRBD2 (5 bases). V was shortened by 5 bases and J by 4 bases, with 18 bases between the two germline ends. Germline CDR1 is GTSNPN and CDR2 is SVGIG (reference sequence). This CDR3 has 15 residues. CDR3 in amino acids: CAWRKELVEYNEQFF. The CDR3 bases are TGTGCCTGGCGAAAGGAACTAGTCGAGTACAATGAGCAGTTCTTC.

CDR3 amino acids: CASSSDSSGNTIYF. Here the CDR3 DNA reads TGTGCCAGCAGCTCGGACAGCTCTGGAAACACCATATATTTT. The chain carries TRBV5-6 and TRBJ1-3, with D maybe TRBD1 (6 bases). This CDR3 has 14 residues. Trimming cost V 3 bases and J 0 bases, with 7 bases left between them. Looked up from germline, CDR1 is SGHDT and CDR2 is YYEEEE.

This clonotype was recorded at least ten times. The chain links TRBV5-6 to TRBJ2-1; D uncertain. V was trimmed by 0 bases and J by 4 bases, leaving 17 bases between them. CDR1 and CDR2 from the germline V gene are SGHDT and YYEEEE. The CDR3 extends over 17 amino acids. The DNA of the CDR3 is TGTGCCAGCAGCTTGGACCCCCTGTTTCCAGAATACAATGAGCAGTTCTTC. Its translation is CASSLDPLFPEYNEQFF.

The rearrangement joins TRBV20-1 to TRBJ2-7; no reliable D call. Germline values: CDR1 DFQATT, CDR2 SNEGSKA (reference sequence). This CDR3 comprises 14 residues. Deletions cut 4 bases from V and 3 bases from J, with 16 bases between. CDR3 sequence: CSATNSRPNYEQYF. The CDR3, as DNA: TGCAGTGCTACTAACAGCAGACCTAACTACGAGCAGTACTTC.

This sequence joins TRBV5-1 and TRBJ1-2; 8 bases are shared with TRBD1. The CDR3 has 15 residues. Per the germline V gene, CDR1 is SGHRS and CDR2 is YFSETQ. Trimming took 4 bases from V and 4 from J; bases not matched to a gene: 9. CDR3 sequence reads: CASSTSGQGSYGYTF. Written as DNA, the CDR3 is TGCGCCAGCAGCACCTCCGGACAGGGAAGCTATGGCTACACCTTC.

The CDR3 here is CASRRGRLSNQPQHF. The CDR3 bases are TGTGCCAGCAGACGCGGACGGCTGAGCAATCAGCCCCAGCATTTT. The chain uses TRBV6-2 or TRBV6-3 and TRBJ1-5; D call uncertain. V was clipped by 6 bases and J by 1 base, with 13 bases between them. This CDR3 is 15 amino acids long. Germline assignment: CDR1 MNHEY and CDR2 SVGEGT.

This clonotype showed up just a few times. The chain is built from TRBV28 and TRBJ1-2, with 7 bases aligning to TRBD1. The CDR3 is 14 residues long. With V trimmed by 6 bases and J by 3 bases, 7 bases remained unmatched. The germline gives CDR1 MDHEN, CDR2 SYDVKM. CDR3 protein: CASSPTGRDYGYTF. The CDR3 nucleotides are TGTGCCAGCAGCCCGACAGGGAGAGACTATGGCTACACCTTC.

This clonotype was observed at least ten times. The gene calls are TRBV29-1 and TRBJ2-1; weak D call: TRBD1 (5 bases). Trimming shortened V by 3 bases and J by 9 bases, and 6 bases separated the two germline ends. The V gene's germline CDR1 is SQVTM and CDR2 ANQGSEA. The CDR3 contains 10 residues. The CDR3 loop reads CSVDQGEQFF. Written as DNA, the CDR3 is TGCAGCGTTGATCAGGGTGAGCAGTTCTTC.

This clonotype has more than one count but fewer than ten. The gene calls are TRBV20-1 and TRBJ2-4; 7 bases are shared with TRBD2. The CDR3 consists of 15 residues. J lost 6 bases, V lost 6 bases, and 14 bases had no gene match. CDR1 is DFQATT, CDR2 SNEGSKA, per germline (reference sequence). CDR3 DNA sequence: TGCAGTGCCCCGATGACTAGCCAGTGGGGAAACATTCAGTACTTC. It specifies CSAPMTSQWGNIQYF.

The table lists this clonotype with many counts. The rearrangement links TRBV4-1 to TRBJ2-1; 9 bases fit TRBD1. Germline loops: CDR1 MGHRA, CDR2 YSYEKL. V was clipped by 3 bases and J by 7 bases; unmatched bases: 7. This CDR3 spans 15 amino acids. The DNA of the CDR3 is TGCGCCAGCAGCCAGGGACAGGGACCAGTAAATGAGCAGTTCTTC. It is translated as CASSQGQGPVNEQFF.

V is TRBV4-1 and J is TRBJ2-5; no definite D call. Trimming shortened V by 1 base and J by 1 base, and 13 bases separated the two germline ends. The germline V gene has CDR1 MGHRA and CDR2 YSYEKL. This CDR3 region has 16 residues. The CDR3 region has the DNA TGCGCCAGCAGCCAAGCGGCCGGAGCACTCCAAGAGACCCAGTACTTC. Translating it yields CASSQAAGALQETQYF.

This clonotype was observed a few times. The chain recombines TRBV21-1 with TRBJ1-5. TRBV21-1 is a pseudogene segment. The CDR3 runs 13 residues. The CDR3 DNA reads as TGTGCCAGCAGGTCGGCCTTCAATCAGCCCCAGCATTTT. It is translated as CASRSAFNQPQHF.

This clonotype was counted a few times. CDR3 bases: TGTGCCAGCAGTCCTACGATATGGGGGCCCACTGAAGCTTTCTTT. Amino acids: CASSPTIWGPTEAFF. V gene TRBV12-3 or TRBV12-4 combines with J gene TRBJ1-1; D is possibly TRBD1 (6 bases). The CDR3 length is 15 residues. Between the trimmed V and J ends, which lost 5 bases and 4 bases, there was a span of 17 bases.

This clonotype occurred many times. CDR3 loop: CAWSVLASKLEQFF. The CDR3 DNA reads as TGTGCCTGGAGTGTATTAGCTAGCAAGCTTGAGCAGTTCTTC. This chain connects TRBV30 to TRBJ2-1, with D perhaps matching TRBD2 (5 bases). This CDR3 has 14 residues. The V and J ends lost 0 bases and 9 bases respectively, with 15 bases between them. From germline, CDR1 is GTSNPN and CDR2 SVGIG (reference sequence).

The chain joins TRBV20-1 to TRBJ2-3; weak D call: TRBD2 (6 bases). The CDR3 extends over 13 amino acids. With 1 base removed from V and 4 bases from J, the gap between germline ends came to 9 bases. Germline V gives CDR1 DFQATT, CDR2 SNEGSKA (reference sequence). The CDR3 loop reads CSARGLGADTQYF. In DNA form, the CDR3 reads TGCAGTGCTAGAGGACTAGGGGCAGATACGCAGTATTTT.

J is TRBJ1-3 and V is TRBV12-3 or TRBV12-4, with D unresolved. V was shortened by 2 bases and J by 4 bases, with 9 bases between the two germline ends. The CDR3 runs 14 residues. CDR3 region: CASSLRARGNTIYF. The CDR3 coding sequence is TGTGCCAGCAGTTTAAGAGCCAGAGGAAACACCATATATTTT.

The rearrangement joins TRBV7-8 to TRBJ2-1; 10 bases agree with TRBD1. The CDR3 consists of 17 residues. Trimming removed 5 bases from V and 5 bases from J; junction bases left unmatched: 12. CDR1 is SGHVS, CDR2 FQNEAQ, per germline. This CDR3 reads CASSRDRGTSYNNEQFF. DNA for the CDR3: TGTGCCAGCAGCCGGGACAGGGGTACCTCATACAACAATGAGCAGTTCTTC.

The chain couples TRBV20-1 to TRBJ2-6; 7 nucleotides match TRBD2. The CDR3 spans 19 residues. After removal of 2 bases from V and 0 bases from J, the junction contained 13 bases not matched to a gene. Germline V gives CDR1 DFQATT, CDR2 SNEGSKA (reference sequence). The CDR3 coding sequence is TGCAGTGCTAGAAGGAAACGGCTAGCGGCTTCCTCTGGGGCCAACGTCCTGACTTTC. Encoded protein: CSARRKRLAASSGANVLTF.

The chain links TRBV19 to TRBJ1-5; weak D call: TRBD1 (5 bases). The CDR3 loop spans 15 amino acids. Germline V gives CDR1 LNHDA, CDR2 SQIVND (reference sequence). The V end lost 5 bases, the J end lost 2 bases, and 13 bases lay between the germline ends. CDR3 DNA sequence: TGTGCCAGTAGTCGGCAGGGCCAAGGCAATCAGCCCCAGCATTTT. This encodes CASSRQGQGNQPQHF.

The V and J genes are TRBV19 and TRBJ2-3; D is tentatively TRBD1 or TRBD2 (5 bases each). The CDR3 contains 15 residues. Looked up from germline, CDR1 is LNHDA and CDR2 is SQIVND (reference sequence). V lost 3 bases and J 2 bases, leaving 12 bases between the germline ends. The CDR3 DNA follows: TGTGCCAGTAGTATGACGGGGACCGACACAGATACGCAGTATTTT. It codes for CASSMTGTDTDTQYF.

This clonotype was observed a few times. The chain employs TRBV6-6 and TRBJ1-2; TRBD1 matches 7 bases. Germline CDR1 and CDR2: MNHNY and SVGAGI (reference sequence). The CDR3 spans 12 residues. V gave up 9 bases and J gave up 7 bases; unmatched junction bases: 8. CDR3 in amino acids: CASRQGQGGYTF. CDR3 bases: TGTGCCAGTCGACAGGGTCAGGGTGGCTACACCTTC.

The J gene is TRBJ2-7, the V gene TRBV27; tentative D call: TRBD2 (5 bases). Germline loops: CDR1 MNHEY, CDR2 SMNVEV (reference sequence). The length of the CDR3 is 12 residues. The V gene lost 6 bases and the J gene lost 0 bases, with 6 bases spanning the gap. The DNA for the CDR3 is TGTGCCAGCAGGGGAGTCTCCTACGAGCAGTACTTC. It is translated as CASRGVSYEQYF.

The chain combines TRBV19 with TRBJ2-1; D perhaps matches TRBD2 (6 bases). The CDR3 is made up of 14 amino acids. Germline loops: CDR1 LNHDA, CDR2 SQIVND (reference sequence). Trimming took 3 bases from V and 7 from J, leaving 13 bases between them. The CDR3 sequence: CASSIRGTPNEQFF. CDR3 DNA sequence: TGTGCCAGTAGTATTCGGGGGACCCCAAATGAGCAGTTCTTC.

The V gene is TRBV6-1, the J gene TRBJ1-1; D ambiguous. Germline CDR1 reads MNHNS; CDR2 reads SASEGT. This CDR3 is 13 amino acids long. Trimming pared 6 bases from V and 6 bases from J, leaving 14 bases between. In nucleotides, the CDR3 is TGTGCCAGCAGGGGAAGGGCGGGCGCTGAAGCTTTCTTT. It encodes CASRGRAGAEAFF.

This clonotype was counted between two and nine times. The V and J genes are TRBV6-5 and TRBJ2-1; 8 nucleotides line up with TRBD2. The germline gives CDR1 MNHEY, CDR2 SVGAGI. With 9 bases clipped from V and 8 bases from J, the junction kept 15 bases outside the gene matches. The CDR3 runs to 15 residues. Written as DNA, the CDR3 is TGTGCCAGTCCAATTACAGCGGGAGTTTGGCATGAGCAGTTCTTC. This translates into CASPITAGVWHEQFF.

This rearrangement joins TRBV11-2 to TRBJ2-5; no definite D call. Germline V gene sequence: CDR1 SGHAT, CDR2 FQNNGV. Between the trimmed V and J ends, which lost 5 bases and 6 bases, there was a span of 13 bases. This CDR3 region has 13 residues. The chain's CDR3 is CASSLGRQKTQYF. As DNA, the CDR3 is TGTGCCAGCAGCCTCGGGCGGCAAAAGACCCAGTACTTC.

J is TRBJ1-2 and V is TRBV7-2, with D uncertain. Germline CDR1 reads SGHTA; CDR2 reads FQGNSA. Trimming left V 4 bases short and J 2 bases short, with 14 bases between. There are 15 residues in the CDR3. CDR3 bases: TGTGCCAGCAGCTACCAAGTAGGCGGGAACTATGGCTACACCTTC. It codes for CASSYQVGGNYGYTF.

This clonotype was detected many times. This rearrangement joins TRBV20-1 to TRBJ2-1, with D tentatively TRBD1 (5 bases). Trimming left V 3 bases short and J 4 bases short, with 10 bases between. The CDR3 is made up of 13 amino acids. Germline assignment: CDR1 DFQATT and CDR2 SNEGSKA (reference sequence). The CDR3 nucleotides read TGCAGTGCTAGTTTCCCAGGGTACAATGAGCAGTTCTTC. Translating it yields CSASFPGYNEQFF.

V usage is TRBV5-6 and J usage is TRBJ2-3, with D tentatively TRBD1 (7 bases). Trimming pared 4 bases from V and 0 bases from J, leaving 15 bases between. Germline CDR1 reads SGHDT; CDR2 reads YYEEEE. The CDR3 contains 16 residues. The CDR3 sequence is CASSRPGGTSTDTQYF. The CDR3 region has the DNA TGTGCCAGCAGCCGACCAGGGGGGACTAGCACAGATACGCAGTATTTT.

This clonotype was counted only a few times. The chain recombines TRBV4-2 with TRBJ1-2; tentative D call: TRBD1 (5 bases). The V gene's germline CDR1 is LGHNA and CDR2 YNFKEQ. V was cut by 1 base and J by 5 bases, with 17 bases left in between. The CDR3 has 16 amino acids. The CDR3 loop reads CASSQALREREYGYTF. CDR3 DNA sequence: TGTGCCAGCAGCCAAGCCCTCAGGGAGAGGGAGTATGGCTACACCTTC.

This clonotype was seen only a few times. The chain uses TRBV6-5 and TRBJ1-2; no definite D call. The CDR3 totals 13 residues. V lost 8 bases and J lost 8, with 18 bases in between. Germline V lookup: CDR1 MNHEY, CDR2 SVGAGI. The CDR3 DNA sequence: TGTGCCAGCCAGGACGGCGGAGGAGGGGGCTACACCTTC. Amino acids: CASQDGGGGGYTF.